This entry features one TCR beta chain sequence. Its antigen is still unknown. Between the trimmed V and J ends, which lost 6 bases and 2 bases, there was a span of 11 bases. Germline lookup yields CDR1 MNHEY and CDR2 SVGAGI. This CDR3 is built from 14 residues. This sample is drawn from a study of cytomegalovirus exposure and HLA in healthy donors. Study-wide results and caveats: Later examination showed HLA-associated TCR beta chains had greater clonal expansion than equally common others.

The PCR ran on 60 Vbeta and 13 Jbeta primers. Method: immunoSEQ multiplex PCR; TCRdb's copy keeps in-frame clones and lacks some. The sample holds approximately 200,000 clones; around 83% are singletons and the top ten take about 1.4%. The chain uses TRBV6-5 and TRBJ1-3, with a weak D call TRBD1 (6 bases). What was sequenced was PBMCs. The TCR sequence derives from a girl under 18 in good health and CMV-seronegative. CDR3 bases: TGTGCCAGCAGACCCAGGGGTACTGGAAACACCATATATTTT. It translates to CASRPRGTGNTIYF.